This TCR beta chain came from a study of Ad26.COV2.S vaccination and SARS-CoV-2 variants. Looking at the study overall: The COV1001 Ad26.COV2.S trial arm included the donor.

Notes on the study in general: Responses of T cells in total may have been underestimated by the TCR breadth and depth analyses.

Turning to this clone: Its antigen remains unknown.

The treatment is: 19 received Ad26.COV2.S at low or high dose, single or two shots; about 5 received placebo; per-sample allocation not given. Samples came from day 63 after the first vaccine or placebo injection. This table comes from immunoSEQ multiplex PCR, and its TCRdb copy is limited to in-frame clones, with some not included. The sample lists 200,000 to 300,000 clones, 85% to 90% seen once, with roughly 10% in the top ten. This receptor was identified in a person aged 18-60 years who received the Ad26.COV2.S COVID-19 vaccine or a placebo. Here the sequenced sample was peripheral blood, taken in a trial of Ad26.COV2.S vaccine versus placebo.

CDR3 in amino acids: CASSPTGGPPYNEQFF. Written as DNA, the CDR3 is TGTGCCAGCTCACCGACGGGGGGGCCCCCCTACAATGAGCAGTTCTTC. The chain links TRBV18 to TRBJ2-1; 8 nucleotides agree with TRBD2. Trimming took 3 bases from V and 2 from J; bases not matched to a gene: 6. Germline V gives CDR1 KGHSH, CDR2 LQKENI. CDR3 length: 16 amino acids.